The T cell receptor (beta chain) under discussion was sequenced for a study of PD-1 blockade in classical Hodgkin lymphoma. All the patients suffered relapse after autologous stem cell transplantation, and brentuximab vedotin exposure differed. Findings and caveats of the study: CD4+ TCR diversity climbed significantly by C4D1, unlike CD8+ TCR diversity. In newly diagnosed patients, baseline TCR diversity was reportedly below that of healthy donors.

The germline CDR1 and CDR2 sequences are WSHSY and SAAADI. CDR3 size: 13 residues. Trimming pared 6 bases from V and 0 bases from J, leaving 9 bases between. Worth noting for this clone: Its antigen is as yet unknown.

Assay used: immunoSEQ multiplex PCR; TCRdb lists only in-frame clones, some missing. The sample holds 60,000 to 65,000 clones, approximately 90% seen once. The sequencing used peripheral blood mononuclear cells (PBMCs), collected at baseline. V is TRBV10-2 and J is TRBJ2-7; D is tentatively TRBD1 or TRBD2 (6 bases each). The TCR was taken from a human donor with classical Hodgkin lymphoma. The DNA for the CDR3 is TGCGCCAGCAGAGGGGGGAGCTCCTACGAGCAGTACTTC. The encoded protein is CASRGGSSYEQYF.